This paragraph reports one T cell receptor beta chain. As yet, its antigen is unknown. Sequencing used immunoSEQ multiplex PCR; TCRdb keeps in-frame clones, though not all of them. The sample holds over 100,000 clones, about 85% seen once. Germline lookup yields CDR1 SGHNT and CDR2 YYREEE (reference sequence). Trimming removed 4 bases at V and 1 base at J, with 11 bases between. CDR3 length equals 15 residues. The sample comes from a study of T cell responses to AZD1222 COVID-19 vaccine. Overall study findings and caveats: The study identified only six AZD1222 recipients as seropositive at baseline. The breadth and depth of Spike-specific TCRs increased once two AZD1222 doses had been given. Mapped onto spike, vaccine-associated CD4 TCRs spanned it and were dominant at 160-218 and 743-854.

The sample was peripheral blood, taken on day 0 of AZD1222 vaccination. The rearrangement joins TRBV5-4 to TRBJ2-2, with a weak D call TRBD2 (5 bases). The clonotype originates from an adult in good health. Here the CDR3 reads CASSRENLNTGELFF. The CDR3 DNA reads TGTGCCAGCAGCAGGGAGAACTTGAACACCGGGGAGCTGTTTTTT.